This entry is about one T cell receptor beta chain. The data stem from a study of CD8 T cells in Susac syndrome. The wider study: Patients with Susac syndrome were therapy-naive, on corticosteroids, or on intravenous immunoglobulin alone at blood draw.

CDR3 length equals 12 residues. The germline V gene has CDR1 SGHNT and CDR2 YYREEE (reference sequence). Trimming stripped 1 base from V and 6 bases from J, with 8 bases between. With random hexamers, 0.5 to 1 ug RNA was reverse transcribed. The immunoSEQ assay covered 54 Vbeta and 13 Jbeta segments for CDR3. Each CDR3 protein gets one entry after TCRdb re-called the immunoSEQ multiplex PCR reads with MiXCR. Of under 200,000 distinct CDR3 sequences detected, roughly 92% appear once; the ten largest clones hold roughly 0.12%. Patients with Susac syndrome met diagnostic criteria that were recently defined for definite or probable disease.

The sequence derives from a human donor with Susac syndrome. The specimen was CD4+ T cells from PBMCs. V is TRBV5-4 and J is TRBJ2-7; no firm D call. The CDR3: CASSLTTGEQYF. CDR3 sequence (DNA): TGTGCCAGCAGCTTGACGACGGGCGAGCAGTACTTC.